These 18 T cell receptor beta chains were sequenced from one sample in a study of cytomegalovirus exposure and HLA in healthy donors. Primers included in the PCR were 60 Vbeta and 13 Jbeta primers. Using immunoSEQ multiplex PCR, the repertoire was profiled, and TCRdb retains in-frame clones only, with some absent. The table shows under 200,000 clones, with 75% to 90% occurring only once. The source material was PBMCs. These receptors all stem from a man aged 18 to 35 in good health and CMV-seropositive.

The chain is built from TRBV5-1 and TRBJ1-5; 8 bases are shared with TRBD1. After removal of 4 bases from V and 7 bases from J, the junction contained 13 bases not matched to a gene. The CDR3 spans 16 residues. CDR1 and CDR2 (germline): SGHRS, YFSETQ. CDR3 loop: CASSLYPGGGNQPQHF. The CDR3 DNA sequence: TGCGCCAGCAGCCTATACCCAGGGGGCGGGAACCAGCCCCAGCATTTT. The variable domain in full, completed from reference TRBV5-1 and TRBJ1-5, reads KAGVTQTPRYLIKTRGQQVTLSCSPISGHRSVSWYQQTPGQGLQFLFEYFSETQRNKGNFPGRFSGRQFSNSRSEMNVSTLELGDSALYLCASSLYPGGGNQPQHFGDGTRLSIL.

This chain links TRBV4-1 with TRBJ2-7; 12 bases are shared with TRBD1. In germline, CDR1 is MGHRA, CDR2 YSYEKL. J lost 7 bases, V lost 1 base, and 8 bases had no gene match. The CDR3 covers 16 residues. In nucleotides, the CDR3 is TGCGCCAGCAGCCAAGTGGGGGGACAGGGGGCGTTGGAGCAGTACTTC. Translating it yields CASSQVGGQGALEQYF.

CDR3: CASATGTGPGQPQHF. DNA of the CDR3: TGTGCCAGCGCAACCGGGACAGGGCCAGGTCAGCCCCAGCATTTT. The chain is built from TRBV19 and TRBJ1-5; 9 positions agree with TRBD1. Per the germline V gene, CDR1 is LNHDA and CDR2 is SQIVND (reference sequence). J lost 6 bases, V lost 9 bases, and 12 bases had no gene match. The CDR3 totals 15 residues.

This chain joins TRBV27 and TRBJ2-5; TRBD1 aligns across 9 bases. With the DNA end fitting TRBJ2-7 better, the J assignment may be wrong. Germline assignment: CDR1 MNHEY and CDR2 SMNVEV (reference sequence). The CDR3 is 15 residues long. The CDR3 here is CASRETGTGPYEQYF. In DNA, the CDR3 is TGTGCCAGCAGAGAAACCGGGACAGGGCCCTACGAGCAGTACTTC.

This chain uses TRBV27 with TRBJ2-3; D is ambiguous. The CDR3 runs to 12 residues. The germline V gene has CDR1 MNHEY and CDR2 SMNVEV (reference sequence). V lost 5 bases and J 3 bases, leaving 6 bases between the germline ends. CDR3 loop: CASSPRTDTQYF. As DNA, the CDR3 is TGTGCCAGCAGTCCCAGGACAGATACGCAGTATTTT.

J is TRBJ1-6 and V is TRBV6-1; TRBD1 agrees at 7 bases. V gave up 5 bases and J gave up 14 bases; unmatched junction bases: 21. The CDR3 has 17 amino acids. Germline CDR1 and CDR2: MNHNS and SASEGT. As DNA, the CDR3 is TGTGCCAGCAGTCAAGATCCCAATACAGGGGCCTTCGGGGCCCTCCACTTT. As protein: CASSQDPNTGAFGALHF.

This clone was recorded once. The rearrangement uses TRBV7-6 and TRBJ2-1; weak D call: TRBD1 (7 bases). V was trimmed by 2 bases and J by 4 bases, leaving 15 bases between them. The CDR3 has 16 residues. Germline lookup yields CDR1 SGHVS and CDR2 FNYEAQ. The CDR3 sequence is CASSLPQGGRYNEQFF. For the CDR3, the DNA is TGTGCCAGCAGCTTACCCCAGGGGGGTCGGTACAATGAGCAGTTCTTC.

This chain uses TRBV4-1 with TRBJ2-1; a possible D gene is TRBD2 (5 bases). CDR1 and CDR2 (germline): MGHRA, YSYEKL. This CDR3 spans 19 amino acids. The V end was cut by 4 bases, the J end by 1 base, with 23 bases between. CDR3 DNA: TGCGCCAGCAGCCTTTGGCGGGCCGGAGTGGTTTGTTCCTACAATGAGCAGTTCTTC. Translation gives CASSLWRAGVVCSYNEQFF.

This clone has only a few counts. The chain links TRBV7-9 to TRBJ1-1; D perhaps matches TRBD1 (6 bases). V was trimmed by 5 bases and J by 1 base, leaving 11 bases between them. The CDR3 totals 14 residues. The germline V gene has CDR1 SEHNR and CDR2 FQNEAQ (reference sequence). CDR3 residues: CASSLGQTNTEAFF. The CDR3 coding sequence is TGTGCCAGCAGCCTCGGACAGACGAACACTGAAGCTTTCTTT.

This clone was recorded a few times. Written as DNA, the CDR3 is TGCGCCAGCAGCTGGCGGGGAGGACAGGGGGAAGATGGCTACACCTTC. It yields the protein CASSWRGGQGEDGYTF. The rearrangement links TRBV5-1 to TRBJ1-2; the match to TRBD1 covers 10 bases. This CDR3 contains 16 residues. Trimming cost V 3 bases and J 6 bases; bases outside gene matches: 11. Germline lookup yields CDR1 SGHRS and CDR2 YFSETQ.

On this clone itself: The same CDR3 also results from other DNA sequences found in this sample. The V gene is TRBV6-1, the J gene TRBJ2-3, with 7 nucleotides matching TRBD2. Unmatched junction bases numbered 3, after V lost 1 base and J lost 2 bases. The CDR3 is 15 amino acids. CDR1 and CDR2 from the germline V gene are MNHNS and SASEGT. CDR3 region: CASSEGAGYTDTQYF. The CDR3 DNA sequence: TGTGCCAGCAGTGAAGGAGCGGGGTACACAGATACGCAGTATTTT.

J is TRBJ2-1 and V is TRBV6-4; D remains unclear. The CDR3 is 15 amino acids. V lost 5 bases and J 3 bases, leaving 14 bases between the germline ends. The germline CDR1 and CDR2 sequences are MRHNA and SNTAGT. In DNA, the CDR3 is TGTGCCAGCAGTCGAACTCCTTCTAGCTACAATGAGCAGTTCTTC. It codes for CASSRTPSSYNEQFF.

This chain connects TRBV2 to TRBJ1-5; D unclear. V was shortened by 8 bases and J by 2 bases, with 13 bases between the two germline ends. CDR1 is SNHLY, CDR2 FYNNEI, per germline. The CDR3 is 14 residues long. CDR3 residues: CASLERKGNQPQHF. Written as DNA, the CDR3 is TGTGCCAGCTTGGAGCGTAAGGGCAATCAGCCCCAGCATTTT. The complete variable domain, with remaining parts taken from reference TRBV2 and TRBJ1-5, reads EPEVTQTPSHQVTQMGQEVILRCVPISNHLYFYWYRQILGQKVEFLVSFYNNEISEKSEIFDDQFSVERPDGSNFTLKIRSTKLEDSAMYFCASLERKGNQPQHFGDGTRLSIL.

This chain connects TRBV25-1 to TRBJ1-2; D is undetermined. The V gene lost 1 base and the J gene lost 5 bases, with 11 bases spanning the gap. The length of the CDR3 is 14 residues. Germline-derived CDR1 and CDR2 are MGHDK and SYGVNS. The CDR3 DNA reads TGTGCCAGCAGTGAATCTGGCAAAAAATATGGCTACACCTTC. Its protein product is CASSESGKKYGYTF.

This clone has a single count. The chain combines TRBV5-1 with TRBJ2-1, with TRBD2 matching 7 bases. The CDR3 loop spans 15 amino acids. CDR1 is SGHRS and CDR2 is YFSETQ in the germline V gene. V lost 4 bases to trimming and J lost 0 bases; unmatched junction nucleotides: 4. CDR3 bases: TGCGCCAGCAGCCTCCGGACTAGCTCCTACAATGAGCAGTTCTTC. As protein: CASSLRTSSYNEQFF.

The V call is TRBV25-1, the J call TRBJ2-2, with a weak D call TRBD2 (7 bases). The CDR3 is made up of 14 amino acids. CDR1 and CDR2 (germline): MGHDK, SYGVNS. The V and J ends lost 2 bases and 7 bases respectively, with 11 bases between them. The CDR3 nucleotides are TGTGCCAGCAGTGAACAGGGAGGGGGCGGGGAGCTGTTTTTT. This sequence encodes CASSEQGGGGELFF.

The CDR3 spells CASSPYRAPNEKLFF. In DNA form, the CDR3 reads TGTGCCAGCAGCCCCTACAGGGCACCTAATGAAAAACTGTTTTTT. The rearrangement links TRBV5-6 to TRBJ1-4; maybe TRBD1 (6 bases). The CDR3 totals 15 residues. Trimming shortened V by 4 bases and J by 3 bases, and 13 bases separated the two germline ends. Germline V gene sequence: CDR1 SGHDT, CDR2 YYEEEE.

This chain joins TRBV5-1 and TRBJ1-2, with 9 nucleotides matching TRBD1. Germline V lookup: CDR1 SGHRS, CDR2 YFSETQ. This CDR3 has 15 residues. The V gene end was trimmed by 4 bases and the J gene end by 7 bases; junction bases not matched to a gene: 11. CDR3 bases: TGCGCCAGCAGCGTGGGACAGGGCAGTCGAATTGGCTACACCTTC. It is translated as CASSVGQGSRIGYTF.